What follows are 15 T cell receptor beta chains derived from one specimen sequenced in a study of PD-1 blockade in mismatch repair-deficient tumors. The method was immunoSEQ multiplex PCR; TCRdb's version includes in-frame clones alone and lacks a portion of them. Among about 130,000 clones listed, 88% were seen once. The sample here was peripheral blood, taken approximately 73 weeks after starting pembrolizumab. All receptors come from an adult with mismatch repair-deficient cancer.

This chain connects TRBV7-9 to TRBJ2-5; D might be TRBD1 (5 bases). Trimming left V 8 bases short and J 1 base short, with 8 bases between. Looked up from germline, CDR1 is SEHNR and CDR2 is FQNEAQ (reference sequence). The CDR3 is 12 residues long. CDR3 sequence: CASEGAQETQYF. CDR3 in DNA: TGTGCCAGCGAAGGGGCCCAAGAGACCCAGTACTTC.

This rearrangement joins TRBV14 to TRBJ2-5; D gene ambiguous. V shed 4 bases and J shed 2 bases, with 14 bases lying between them. Per germline, CDR1 SGHDN and CDR2 FVKESK. The CDR3 runs to 15 residues. CDR3 amino acids: CASSRYGRWQETQYF. The CDR3 DNA is TGTGCCAGCAGCCGTTACGGTAGATGGCAAGAGACCCAGTACTTC.

CDR3 nucleotide sequence: TGCGCCAGCAGCTTGGGCGGGAGCAGCGACGAGCAGTACTTC. Protein sequence: CASSLGGSSDEQYF. The chain links TRBV5-1 to TRBJ2-7, with 7 nucleotides matching TRBD2. The CDR3 length is 14 residues. Germline CDR1 and CDR2: SGHRS and YFSETQ. Unmatched junction bases numbered 5, after V lost 0 bases and J lost 5 bases.

J is TRBJ2-1 and V is TRBV29-1; D is undetermined. V was pared by 4 bases and J by 7 bases, with 11 bases between. This CDR3 has 12 residues. The V gene's germline CDR1 is SQVTM and CDR2 ANQGSEA. DNA of the CDR3: TGCAGCGTTGCGCAGGCTGGTAATGAGCAGTTCTTC. It specifies CSVAQAGNEQFF.

This chain joins TRBV7-9 and TRBJ2-1; D perhaps matches TRBD2 (7 bases). V was pared by 3 bases and J by 6 bases, with 9 bases between. Germline V gives CDR1 SEHNR, CDR2 FQNEAQ (reference sequence). There are 13 residues in the CDR3. CDR3 in amino acids: CASSLGGRNEQFF. CDR3 coding DNA: TGTGCCAGCAGCTTGGGGGGGCGCAATGAGCAGTTCTTC.

This chain links TRBV11-2 with TRBJ2-2; D is ambiguous. The germline V gene has CDR1 SGHAT and CDR2 FQNNGV. The germline V and J ends were trimmed by 5 bases and 3 bases, with 13 bases remaining between them. The CDR3 runs to 15 residues. CDR3 coding DNA: TGTGCCAGCAGCCAACCAAAGTGGGACACCGGGGAGCTGTTTTTT. This encodes CASSQPKWDTGELFF.

The chain uses TRBV28 and TRBJ2-7; possibly TRBD2 for D (5 bases). This CDR3 has 14 residues. The V end lost 6 bases, the J end lost 2 bases, and 14 bases lay between the germline ends. Per germline, CDR1 MDHEN and CDR2 SYDVKM. CDR3 residues: CASSSLVFTYEQYF. The CDR3 DNA reads as TGTGCCAGCAGCTCACTAGTCTTCACCTACGAGCAGTACTTC.

The chain combines TRBV6-5 with TRBJ2-1; D possibly matches TRBD1 or TRBD2 (5 bases each). CDR1 and CDR2 from the germline V gene are MNHEY and SVGAGI. The germline V and J ends were trimmed by 6 bases and 4 bases, with 13 bases remaining between them. The length of the CDR3 is 14 residues. The CDR3 loop is CASSLGPSYNEQFF. The DNA of the CDR3 is TGTGCCAGCAGCCTGGGACCTAGTTACAATGAGCAGTTCTTC.

The V gene is TRBV4-1, the J gene TRBJ2-7; 8 positions match TRBD2. The CDR3 has 14 amino acids. The V segment lost 4 bases and the J segment 2 bases; nucleotides outside the gene matches: 4. Germline assignment: CDR1 MGHRA and CDR2 YSYEKL. This chain's CDR3 is CASSLPGGTYEQYF. In DNA, the CDR3 is TGCGCCAGCAGCCTCCCGGGAGGGACCTACGAGCAGTACTTC.

The gene calls are TRBV10-3 and TRBJ2-7; D might be TRBD1 (5 bases). V lost 8 bases, J lost 2 bases, and 16 bases lay in between. Germline CDR1 ENHRY, CDR2 SYGVKD. The CDR3 covers 14 residues. The CDR3, as DNA: TGTGCCATCTCAAGGGGCGGCGGACCCTACGAGCAGTACTTC. As protein: CAISRGGGPYEQYF.

The chain is built from TRBV29-1 and TRBJ2-7, with 7 bases fitting TRBD1. Germline CDR1 reads SQVTM; CDR2 reads ANQGSEA. V was clipped by 0 bases and J by 0 bases; unmatched bases: 5. This CDR3 spans 15 amino acids. This chain's CDR3 is CSVEDRGTASYEQYF. The CDR3 region has the DNA TGCAGCGTTGAAGATAGGGGGACAGCCTCCTACGAGCAGTACTTC.

V and J are TRBV19 and TRBJ1-3; D is unclear. V was trimmed by 4 bases and J by 3 bases, leaving 10 bases between them. Germline CDR1 reads LNHDA; CDR2 reads SQIVND (reference sequence). There are 14 residues in the CDR3. The CDR3 sequence: CASSRSDNGNTIYF. The CDR3 nucleotides read TGTGCCAGTAGTAGGTCGGATAATGGAAACACCATATATTTT.

The rearrangement links TRBV6-5 to TRBJ1-4, with TRBD1 as a possible D gene (6 bases). V lost 4 bases to trimming and J lost 8 bases, with 14 bases between them. The CDR3 loop spans 14 amino acids. Germline CDR1 and CDR2: MNHEY and SVGAGI. As DNA, the CDR3 is TGTGCCAGCAGTTTCAGGGGATCGGGCGAAAAACTGTTTTTT. This translates into CASSFRGSGEKLFF.

The chain joins TRBV6-5 to TRBJ2-5, with unresolved D. The V gene's germline CDR1 is MNHEY and CDR2 SVGAGI. This CDR3 comprises 14 residues. Trimming removed 0 bases from V and 4 bases from J, with 9 bases in between. The CDR3 sequence: CASSYSGRGETQYF. CDR3 DNA: TGTGCCAGCAGTTACTCCGGTCGTGGAGAGACCCAGTACTTC.

The rearrangement joins TRBV10-1 to TRBJ2-1; no clear D gene. The CDR3 runs to 13 residues. The V and J ends lost 8 bases and 3 bases respectively, with 11 bases between them. Germline values: CDR1 WNHNN, CDR2 SYGVQD (reference sequence). The CDR3 sequence: CASFVQSYNEQFF. DNA of the CDR3: TGCGCCAGCTTTGTGCAGAGCTACAATGAGCAGTTCTTC.